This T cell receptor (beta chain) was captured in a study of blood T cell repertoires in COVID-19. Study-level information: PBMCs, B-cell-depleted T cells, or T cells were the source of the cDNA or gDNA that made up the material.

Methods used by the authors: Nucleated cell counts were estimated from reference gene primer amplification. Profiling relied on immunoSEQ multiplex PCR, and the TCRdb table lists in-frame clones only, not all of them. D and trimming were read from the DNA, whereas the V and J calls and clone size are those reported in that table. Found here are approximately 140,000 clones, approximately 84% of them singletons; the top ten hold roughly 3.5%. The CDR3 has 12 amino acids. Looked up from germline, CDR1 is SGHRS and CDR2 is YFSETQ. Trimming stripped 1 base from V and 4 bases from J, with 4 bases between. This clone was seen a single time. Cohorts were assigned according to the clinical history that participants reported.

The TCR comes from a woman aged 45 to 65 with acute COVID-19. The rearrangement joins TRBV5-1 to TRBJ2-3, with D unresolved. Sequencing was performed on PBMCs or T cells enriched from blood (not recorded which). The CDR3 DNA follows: TGCGCCAGCAGCTTGCTCTCAGATACGCAGTATTTT. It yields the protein CASSLLSDTQYF.